Sequencing of this TCR beta chain was carried out in a study of blood T cell repertoires in COVID-19. This table comes from immunoSEQ multiplex PCR, and its TCRdb copy is limited to in-frame clones, with some not included. The sample comprises around 150,000 clones, approximately 80% of which are singletons, and approximately 4.5% rests with the top ten. The source material was peripheral blood. This TCR was sampled from a woman of 80 years or more with active or convalescent COVID-19.

The CDR3 nucleotides read TGCAGCGCCTTGCGGGTGGGGGAGCAGTACTTC. This gives the protein CSALRVGEQYF. The gene calls are TRBV29-1 and TRBJ2-7, with a weak D call TRBD2 (5 bases). The V gene lost 7 bases and the J gene lost 7 bases, with 14 bases spanning the gap. The CDR3 extends over 11 amino acids. CDR1 SQVTM and CDR2 ANQGSEA come from the germline V gene.